This TCR beta chain was found in a study of blood T cells in healthy people across ages. Study-wide findings and caveats: Higher naive T cell percentage went strongly together with higher TCR beta diversity. Underestimates were what the diversity estimates from one million T cells were considered to be.

This clonotype was seen a few times. Its antigen is still unknown. The ends were cut back, 3 bases at V and 3 bases at J, with 16 bases in the middle. This CDR3 has 16 residues. From germline, CDR1 is SGHRS and CDR2 YFSETQ. The people who gave samples were healthy Caucasians from Russia, aged about 6 to 100. The second PCR ran 7 to 11 cycles with a sample-barcoded 5' primer and J-beta primers. TCRdb ran MiXCR on the 5' RACE reads and lists one entry per CDR3 protein. The table shows about 500,000 distinct CDR3 sequences, with less than 25% occurring only once. A further study also used this sample, focusing on T cells of mothers and their children. That paper states: When the second PCR was run, its M1S primer added sample barcodes and 2-4 random nucleotides.

This TCR came from a boy between 10 and 17 years old in good health. Sequencing was performed on blood. The chain recombines TRBV5-1 with TRBJ2-1, with D perhaps TRBD2 (7 bases). CDR3 DNA sequence: TGCGCCAGCAGCTCCGGAGGAGGGGGGGACTACAATGAGCAGTTCTTC. Translation: CASSSGGGGDYNEQFF.